This T cell receptor (beta chain) was identified during a study of T cells after yellow fever vaccination. Study outcomes and limitations: Peaking faster, on day 5 versus 15, the secondary response was nonetheless weaker. The booster saw the reappearance of most primary-vaccination clones (about 95% CD4, around 88% CD8). Only a minor proportion of clonotypes was detected across both CD4 and CD8 compartments.

Germline-derived CDR1 and CDR2 are SGDLS and YYNGEE. Unmatched junction bases numbered 8, after V lost 1 base and J lost 7 bases. The CDR3 has 15 amino acids. Of note for this clonotype: Antigen unknown.

5'RACE template switching generated TCR cDNA, adding a universal primer site and UMIs. TCRdb analysed the 5' RACE reads with MiXCR anew, one entry per CDR3 protein. The profile shows fewer than 150,000 distinct CDR3 sequences, 7.2% of them singletons. The specimen was CD4+ T cells sorted from PBMCs, collected about 49 days after the first yellow fever vaccination. This chain links TRBV9 with TRBJ2-1, with TRBD1 identical over 7 bases. This clonotype was sampled from a man aged 18 to 30 who received the YFV17D yellow fever vaccine. The CDR3 nucleotides are TGTGCCAGCAGCGTAACCAATGACAGGGATAATGAGCAGTTCTTC. As protein: CASSVTNDRDNEQFF.